The clone carrying this TCR beta chain has more than one count but fewer than ten. What it recognizes is unknown. cDNA serving as the sequencing template came from extracted, reverse transcribed RNA. Here immunoSEQ multiplex PCR was the method, and the copy in TCRdb shows in-frame clones only, minus some. Of fewer than 80,000 clones listed, 55% to 65% are singletons. Alopecia areata patients had lesional scalp punch biopsies and peripheral blood taken from them. This sample stems from a study of CD8+ T cells in alopecia areata. Overall study context: Treated patients were given 5 to 10 mg oral tofacitinib twice daily. Tofacitinib was given for 6 to 18 months, then stopped for 6 months. Study results and limitations: Sequencing of scalp samples also captures resident alphabeta T cells of normal skin.

The starting material was CD8+ T cells sorted from blood, obtained at week 0. The receptor was derived from a human donor with alopecia areata.

The CDR3 is CASSPRGRTGSLEQYF. Written as DNA, the CDR3 is TGTGCCAGCAGCCCTAGGGGGCGGACAGGGTCACTCGAGCAGTACTTC. V is TRBV7-3 and J is TRBJ2-7; 8 positions agree with TRBD1. The CDR3 contains 16 residues. V gave up 5 bases and J gave up 6 bases; unmatched junction bases: 15. CDR1 is SGHTA, CDR2 FQGTGA, per germline.